Listed below are T cell receptor beta chains from one sample, sequenced in a study of PD-1 blockade in classical Hodgkin lymphoma. TCRdb's copy holds only in-frame clones and misses some; the assay was immunoSEQ multiplex PCR. Among around 26,000 clones, around 75% were seen once, and the ten largest hold around 3.1%. This specimen consisted of CD4+ T cells from blood, obtained before the fourth cycle of nivolumab. The receptor set was obtained from a human donor with classical Hodgkin lymphoma. The conserved cysteine and the conserved F or W are not part of the CDR3 here. The listing skips clone size in some rows; elsewhere it reads once, few, many or a size class.

TRBJ1-5 | TRBV30 | NA | AWSGTGWDQPQH
TRBJ2-1 | TRBV21-1 | NA | ASSMWRGGMDEQF
TRBJ1-5 | TRBV27 | once | ASSLAGGNNQPQH
TRBJ2-7 | TRBV5-1 | once | ASSPRGLDVSYEQY
TRBJ1-2 | TRBV20-1 | NA | SAEANYGYT
TRBJ2-7 | TRBV9 | NA | ASSKDSGTATYEQY
TRBJ1-1 | TRBV6-6 | NA | ASSADRDYTEAF
TRBJ2-3 | TRBV5-8 | few | ASSLGLGGGTDTQY
TRBJ1-6 | TRBV27 | NA | ASSLWGGNNSPLH
TRBJ1-1 | TRBV5-4 | NA | ASSEIPMNTEAF
TRBJ2-7 | TRBV7-9 | once | ASNSGGGGYEQY
TRBJ2-3 | TRBV19 | NA | ATARGEGATQY
TRBJ2-2 | TRBV7-3 | NA | ASRTHTGELF
TRBJ1-3 | TRBV30 | NA | AWGSSGNTIY
TRBJ2-5 | TRBV4-3 | few | ASSQQHRGETQY
TRBJ2-3 | TRBV7-2 | NA | ASSSRLAGPDTQY
TRBJ2-1 | TRBV10-3 | NA | ATTLAGESNEQF
TRBJ1-2 | TRBV6-5 | few | ASGKTGVHGYT
TRBJ1-2 | TRBV6-5 | once | ASSYEQGYGYT
TRBJ1-1 | TRBV7-2 | once | ASSLLVTGSSAF
TRBJ2-7 | TRBV27 | once | ASSPDSSHEQY
TRBJ2-3 | TRBV18 | NA | ASSPPGLAGSTDTQY
TRBJ2-3 | TRBV19 | NA | ASSMAGGTDTQY
TRBJ1-2 | TRBV10-1 | NA | ASRTGTESLNNYGYT
TRBJ2-4 | TRBV5-4 | NA | ASSLAGTSGVAKNIQY
TRBJ1-2 | TRBV5-1 | NA | ASSDDAGYGYT
TRBJ1-2 | TRBV29-1 | NA | SAGDRGFYGYT
TRBJ2-4 | TRBV7-2 | NA | ASSLGGGVGIQY
TRBJ2-2 | TRBV2 | NA | ASSSRLMNTGELF
TRBJ2-7 | TRBV6-6 | NA | ASSRTVGYEQY
TRBJ2-7 | TRBV6-6 | NA | ASNGAGQGFHEQY
TRBJ1-1 | TRBV5-5 | NA | ASSLAPAYTEAF
TRBJ1-2 | TRBV7-2 | once | ASSPGQNYGYT
TRBJ2-3 | TRBV6-1 | NA | ASRNWDRGQDTQY
TRBJ2-3 | TRBV30 | NA | AWSVGGDTQY